These T cell receptor beta chains were read from a single sample in a study of cytomegalovirus exposure and HLA in healthy donors. Sequencing was performed with immunoSEQ multiplex PCR; in TCRdb, only in-frame clones are kept and a portion is missing. The sample comprises 110,000 to 150,000 clones, 55% to 85% of which are singletons, and 2.1% rests with the top ten. What was sequenced was PBMCs. These receptors came from a man aged 40-49 years in good health and CMV-seronegative. Each CDR3 is given with its conserved first and last residue. Fields, in order: clone size, D gene, CDR3 length, J gene, V gene, CDR3 DNA, CDR3 protein. A D gene is named only where the DNA matches it firmly. Clone sizes are given selectively: once, few, many, or a class where the clone is expanded.

>.|.|15|TRBJ1-6|TRBV9
TGTGCCAGCAGCGTAGAGAGCTCCTATAATTCACCCCTCCACTTT
CASSVESSYNSPLHF
>.|.|13|TRBJ1-5|TRBV2
TGTGCCAGCGGAGGGAACGTGCATCAGCCCCAGCATTTT
CASGGNVHQPQHF
>few|.|14|TRBJ2-7|TRBV7-8
TGTGCCAGCAGCCCTTTGGAACAGAGATACGAGCAGTACTTC
CASSPLEQRYEQYF
>.|.|15|TRBJ1-4|TRBV2
TGTGCCAGCAGCGTACAGGCGCAACGTAATGAAAAACTGTTTTTT
CASSVQAQRNEKLFF
>once|.|12|TRBJ2-7|TRBV6-5
TGTGCCAGCAGAACTTCAACCTACGAGCAGTACTTC
CASRTSTYEQYF
>once|TRBD1|17|TRBJ2-7|TRBV5-6
TGTGCCAGCAGCTTGGCCGGGACAGGGCCGATTTCCTACGAGCAGTACTTC
CASSLAGTGPISYEQYF
>.|.|13|TRBJ1-1|TRBV10-2
TGCGCCACCCTGATGACAGTGAACACTGAAGCTTTCTTT
CATLMTVNTEAFF
>.|TRBD1|15|TRBJ1-2|TRBV6-1
TGTGCCAGCAGTGGGCGGACAGGAGCTAACTATGGCTACACCTTC
CASSGRTGANYGYTF
>once|.|14|TRBJ2-7|TRBV5-6
TGTGCCAGCAGCGAGACAGCGATGCTCTACGAGCAGTACTTC
CASSETAMLYEQYF
>.|.|14|TRBJ1-1|TRBV5-1
TGCGCCAGCACCCCCCAGGGTAGGGACACTGAAGCTTTCTTT
CASTPQGRDTEAFF
>.|TRBD1|14|TRBJ2-7|TRBV2
TGTGCCAGCAGAGCCGGGACAGGGGGCCTTGAGCAGTACTTC
CASRAGTGGLEQYF
>once|TRBD2|15|TRBJ2-1|TRBV7-2
TGTGCCAGCAGCCCCCGCGCGGGAGGGGACAATGAGCAGTTCTTC
CASSPRAGGDNEQFF
>.|TRBD1|13|TRBJ1-1|TRBV30
TGTGCCTGGAAGAGACAGGGGAGTACTGAAGCTTTCTTT
CAWKRQGSTEAFF
>.|.|13|TRBJ1-1|TRBV7-6
TGTGCCAGCAGCTCAGGAAGAAACACTGAAGCTTTCTTT
CASSSGRNTEAFF
>.|.|14|TRBJ1-5|TRBV18
TGTGCCAGCTCACCAGGGGGCTCGAATCAGCCCCAGCATTTT
CASSPGGSNQPQHF
>few|.|13|TRBJ2-3|TRBV27
TGTGCCAGCAGACCAGACAATCCAGATACGCAGTATTTT
CASRPDNPDTQYF
>.|.|13|TRBJ2-3|TRBV10-3
TGTGCCATCCTGCGCCCAGGGACAGATACGCAGTATTTT
CAILRPGTDTQYF
>.|.|13|TRBJ1-2|TRBV6-1
TGTGCCAGCCGACAGACAGTTTTCTATGGCTACACCTTC
CASRQTVFYGYTF
>once|.|14|TRBJ1-2|TRBV7-8
TGTGCCAGCAGCTTAGGCGGGGAATACTATGGCTACACCTTC
CASSLGGEYYGYTF
>.|TRBD2|16|TRBJ2-3|TRBV7-2
TGTGCCAGCAGCCCGGGGACTAGCGCGTACACAGATACGCAGTATTTT
CASSPGTSAYTDTQYF
>few|TRBD1|12|TRBJ2-2|TRBV6-5
TGTGCCAGCAGGACAGGGGCCGGGGAGCTGTTTTTT
CASRTGAGELFF
>.|TRBD1|15|TRBJ1-1|TRBV10-3
TGTGCCATCAGAAGGACAGGGACTATGAACACTGAAGCTTTCTTT
CAIRRTGTMNTEAFF
>few|.|15|TRBJ1-2|TRBV2
TGTGCCAGCACTCGGGGGACGGCTAATATGGGGGGCTACACCTTC
CASTRGTANMGGYTF
>.|TRBD1|16|TRBJ2-7|TRBV6-6
TGTGCCAGCAGTCACGACAGGGATATGATACCCTACGAGCAGTACTTC
CASSHDRDMIPYEQYF
>.|TRBD1|13|TRBJ1-2|TRBV19
TGTGCCAGTAGTGTGACAGGGTCCAATGGCTACACCTTC
CASSVTGSNGYTF
>.|.|13|TRBJ1-1|TRBV11-2
TGTGCCAGCAGCTTTCGGTTAAACACTGAAGCTTTCTTT
CASSFRLNTEAFF
>.|.|14|TRBJ2-7|TRBV5-1
TGCGCCAGCAGCTCACGACAGGGTAGCGGCGAGCAGTACTTC
CASSSRQGSGEQYF
>.|TRBD2|13|TRBJ2-7|TRBV10-3
TGTGCCATCAGTGCCGGGAGGTACTACGAGCAGTACTTC
CAISAGRYYEQYF
>few|TRBD1|15|TRBJ2-1|TRBV5-1
TGCGCCAGCAGCTTCCCGGACAGGTCCTACAATGAGCAGTTCTTC
CASSFPDRSYNEQFF
>.|TRBD1|16|TRBJ1-1|TRBV7-9
TGTGCCAGCAGCTTAGGAGGGGGGACAGGGGTCATGGAAGCTTTCTTT
CASSLGGGTGVMEAFF
>.|.|13|TRBJ2-5|TRBV30
TGTGCCTGGAGTGTACTAGGAGCGGAGACCCAGTACTTC
CAWSVLGAETQYF
>.|TRBD2|15|TRBJ2-1|TRBV5-8
TGTGCCAGCAGCTTGGGTAGCGGGGGGGTCAATGAGCAGTTCTTC
CASSLGSGGVNEQFF
>.|.|15|TRBJ2-5|TRBV6-5
TGTGCCAGCAGTTTCCTCCGGGTCCCCAAAGAGACCCAGTACTTC
CASSFLRVPKETQYF
>.|.|14|TRBJ2-7|TRBV9
TGTGCCAGCAGCTCGGGACTTTTTTCCTACGAGCAGTACTTC
CASSSGLFSYEQYF
>few|.|15|TRBJ1-1|TRBV28
TGTGCCAGCAGTTTAAATGGAGAGGTGAACACTGAAGCTTTCTTT
CASSLNGEVNTEAFF
>.|.|14|TRBJ1-2|TRBV28
TGTGCCAGCAGTTCGACAGGATCTAACTATGGCTACACCTTC
CASSSTGSNYGYTF
>few|TRBD1|14|TRBJ2-5|TRBV29-1
TGCAGCGTTCGATTCGACAGGGGATCGGAGACCCAGTACTTC
CSVRFDRGSETQYF
>.|TRBD1|15|TRBJ2-7|TRBV4-1
TGCGCCAGCAGCCAACCGGGACAGGGGGCTGGGGGGCAGTACTTC
CASSQPGQGAGGQYF
>.|TRBD2|15|TRBJ2-1|TRBV7-8
TGTGCCAGCAGCTTAGTGGCTAGCGGTTACAATGAGCAGTTCTTC
CASSLVASGYNEQFF
>.|TRBD1|18|TRBJ1-2|TRBV5-8
TGTGCCAGCAGCCCGACCTTAGGACAGGGGGTACCCTACTATGGCTACACCTTC
CASSPTLGQGVPYYGYTF
>.|.|15|TRBJ1-4|TRBV4-1
TGCGCCAGCAGCCATGGGAACAGGGACGGAGAAAAACTGTTTTTT
CASSHGNRDGEKLFF
>.|.|15|TRBJ1-1|TRBV2
TGTGCCAGTAACAGGGACACATCAATGGGGACTGAAGCTTTCTTT
CASNRDTSMGTEAFF
>.|.|14|TRBJ2-1|TRBV30
TGTGCCTGGAGTGTAGGGGGGGTAGGTAATGAGCAGTTCTTC
CAWSVGGVGNEQFF
>.|TRBD1|12|TRBJ2-1|TRBV29-1
TGCAGCGTCCGACAGGGAGCGGATGAGCAGTTCTTC
CSVRQGADEQFF
>.|.|13|TRBJ2-7|TRBV2
TGTGCCAGCAGTGTAGGGCTAGCCGTCGAGCAGTACTTC
CASSVGLAVEQYF
>.|.|17|TRBJ1-5|TRBV7-8
TGTGCCAGCAGCTTAGATCGGGGGACGGATGAGAATCAGCCCCAGCATTTT
CASSLDRGTDENQPQHF
>few|TRBD2|15|TRBJ2-3|TRBV27
TGTGCCAGCAGTCTGGGACTAGCGGGCCCGACCTCGTGGGTGTTC
CASSLGLAGPTSWVF
>.|.|21|TRBJ1-6|TRBV4-2
TGTGCCAGCAGCCACGTACAGGGTTACAACTCTCCGTCCAATAATAATTCACCCCTCCACTTT
CASSHVQGYNSPSNNNSPLHF
>.|.|13|TRBJ1-6|TRBV29-1
TGCAGCTCGGAGAGAAGGCCGAATTCACCCCTCAACTTT
CSSERRPNSPLNF
>.|TRBD2|16|TRBJ2-2|TRBV5-1
TGCGCCAGCAGCCGTTCTCGCGGGGGGGGCACCGGGGAGCTGTTTTTT
CASSRSRGGGTGELFF
>.|TRBD1|13|TRBJ1-4|TRBV30
TGTGCCTGGAGGAGGGACAGCCATGAAAAACTGTTTTTT
CAWRRDSHEKLFF
>few|TRBD2|17|TRBJ2-2|TRBV5-1
TGCGCCAGCAGCGCAGGACTAGCGCAGCCCGGGGCCGGGGAGCTGTTTTTT
CASSAGLAQPGAGELFF
>.|.|15|TRBJ1-4|TRBV7-2
TGTGCCAGCAGCTTAGTCGCAGGGGATGGCGAAAAACTGTTTTTT
CASSLVAGDGEKLFF
>.|TRBD1|14|TRBJ1-2|TRBV28
TGTGCCAGCAGTTTATGGGGGACAGGGCTCGGCTACACCTTC
CASSLWGTGLGYTF
>.|TRBD2|17|TRBJ2-7|TRBV28
TGTGCCAGCAGTTATCGGGGTACACTAGCGGGAGGCAACGAGCAGTACTTC
CASSYRGTLAGGNEQYF
>.|.|14|TRBJ1-5|TRBV18
TGTGCCAGCTCCCTCGGTGGACAGAATCAGCCCCAGCATTTT
CASSLGGQNQPQHF